This T cell receptor (beta chain) was profiled in a study of shared clonotypes between healthy human individuals (TCRdb year 2020). Regarding the complete study: The cohort comprised a couple of women and a few men aged 18 to 49 years. For each donor, CD4 naive and CD4 memory were each run on three plates, CD8 naive on two plates, and CD8 memory on one plate. To estimate repertoire size and how much clonotype sharing occurs between individuals, the study deeply sequenced the blood TCR repertoires of about five healthy adults. To increase sequencing depth and limit assay-specific biases, TCR repertoire library preparation and sequencing were carried out by different laboratories using diverse techniques. Between about 0.85 and 10 billion PBMCs per donor were obtained by leukapheresis. On the study overall, not on this receptor specifically: Only blood was sampled, and tissue TCR repertoires likely differ from those in blood. Across a few donors, approximately 4.9% of naive CD4, around 3.3% of naive CD8, 2% to 2.5% of memory CD4, and 0.4% of memory CD8 clonotypes were shared. Pairwise subsampling led to the expectation that sequencing depth would affect the degree of clonotype sharing among donors. Clonotypes shared by all four sorted-subset donors showed higher generation probabilities than non-shared clonotypes. Estimated clonotype richness was generally larger for naive than for memory subsets. The small number of donors limited the genetic and exposure-history diversity represented. Even with the large sequencing depth, rarefaction of the sorted-subset datasets indicated that sequencing was incomplete.

The donors were healthy, HIV-negative adults with no recently reported acute infections or vaccinations. Only Caucasian adults living in Nashville, Tennessee, USA were represented among the donors. CD4+ T cells were enriched by magnetic negative selection; naive cells were then positively selected on CD45RA, and the negative fraction formed the memory subset. After blood collection by leukapheresis, PBMCs were isolated using Ficoll-Histopaque density gradient centrifugation and then cryopreserved in the vapor phase of liquid nitrogen. Purity and quantity of every magnetically sorted T cell population were checked by analytical flow cytometry. Each sorted fraction had its genomic DNA isolated and then quantified by UV absorbance on a Nanodrop 2000c. As concerns this clone: Which antigen it targets is not known. Base quality data are lacking; no much larger clone is found one base away. The identical CDR3 is also encoded by other nucleotide sequences in the sample.

Using the deep immunoSEQ assay, TCR CDR3 regions were amplified from genomic DNA by multiplex PCR. Extracted genomic DNA from each cell subset was distributed evenly across all wells of several immunoSEQ 96-well plates, and each plate was treated as a replicate. Each replicate PCR for sorted subsets received approximately 220 ng genomic DNA, equal to about 30,000 T cell genomes. Purified libraries were quantified with a Qubit 3.0 fluorometer, sized on a Bioanalyzer 2100, and re-quantified with the KAPA Library Quantification kit. Every immunoSEQ 96-well plate was sequenced on a dedicated single-read 150-cycle Illumina NextSeq 550 flow cell. Turning to the authors' computational methods: Because the immunoSEQ output held only junctional sequences and lacked quality scores, the filtering could not match the filtering applied to full-length reads. Sequences were annotated with PyIR, a Python wrapper for IgBLAST v1.9, using IMGT germline references to assign V/J genes and CDR3. Reads with weak V/J assignments (E-value above 1e-6), missing CDR3, stop codons, out-of-frame junctions, or ambiguous translated residues were removed. V3J clonotypes were defined as sequences sharing the same inferred V gene, J gene, and CDR3 amino acid sequence. The percentage overlap between two repertoires was calculated by dividing the number of shared unique clonotypes by the size of the smaller repertoire. Repertoire richness was assessed with RTK rarefaction, the Chao1 estimator, and Recon v2.1 estimates of unobserved clonotypes. Generation probabilities were computed with OLGA for all TCRbeta clonotypes obtained by the gDNA method from several donors. As stored in TCRdb, this immuneACCESS dataset retains in-frame rearrangements with V and J assigned. A fraction of the clones does not appear; measured against another copy, unresolved V genes explain less than half of the discrepancy, and the remainder lacks a known reason. D and trimming come from the DNA, and the V and J calls and clone size come from that table. The sample profile shows 1.4 million to 1.5 million clones; approximately 97% of them were found once. Approximately 1.2% of the sample rests with the top ten.

Per the germline V gene, MGHDK is the CDR1 and SYGVNS is the CDR2. Spanning cysteine to phenylalanine, the CDR3 consists of 12 amino acids. Left in the record is the CDR3 DNA by itself, 36 bases read in frame from the first base. V is clipped by 4 bases and J by 6 bases, and the sequence between their germline boundaries is 7 bases long. The chain couples TRBV25-1 to TRBJ1-5; TRBD1 is possibly the D segment (5 matching bases). Input material: naive CD4+ T cells sorted from blood. According to the study, the label for this sample's cell subset or site signals: CD45RA+ positively selected. The clonotype was recovered from a man aged 30-40 years in good health. CDR3 reads: CASSVGGQPQHF. The sequenced DNA is TGTGCCAGCAGTGTGGGGGGTCAGCCCCAGCATTTT.